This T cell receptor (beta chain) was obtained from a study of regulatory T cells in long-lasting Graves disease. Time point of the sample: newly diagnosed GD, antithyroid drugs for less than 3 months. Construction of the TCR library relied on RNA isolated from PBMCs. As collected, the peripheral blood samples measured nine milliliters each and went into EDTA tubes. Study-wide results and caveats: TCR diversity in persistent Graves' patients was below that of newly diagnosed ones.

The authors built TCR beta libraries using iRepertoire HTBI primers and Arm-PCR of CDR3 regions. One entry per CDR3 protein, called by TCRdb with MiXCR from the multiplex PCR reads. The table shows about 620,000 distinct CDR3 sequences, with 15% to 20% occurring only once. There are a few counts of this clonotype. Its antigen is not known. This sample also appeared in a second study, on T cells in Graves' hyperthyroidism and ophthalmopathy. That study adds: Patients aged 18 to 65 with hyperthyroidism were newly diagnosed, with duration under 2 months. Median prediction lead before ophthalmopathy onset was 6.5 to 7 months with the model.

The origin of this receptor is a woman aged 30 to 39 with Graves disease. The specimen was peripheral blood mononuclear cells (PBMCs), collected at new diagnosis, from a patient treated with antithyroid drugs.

The CDR3 DNA follows: TGTGCCAGCTCACCCGGACAGGGTCCGGGGGCTTTCTTT. Its translation is CASSPGQGPGAFF. The chain links TRBV18 to TRBJ1-1; 8 positions agree with TRBD1. Germline V gene lookup returns CDR1 KGHSH and CDR2 LQKENI. This CDR3 is built from 13 residues. Unmatched junction bases numbered 8, after V lost 3 bases and J lost 11 bases. The variable domain in full, completed from reference TRBV18 and TRBJ1-1, reads NAGVMQNPRHLVRRRGQEARLRCSPMKGHSHVYWYRQLPEEGLKFMVYLQKENIIDESGMPKERFSAEFPKEGPSILRIQQVVRGDSAAYFCASSPGQGPGAFFGQGTRLTVV.